The clone carrying this T cell receptor (beta chain) has more than one count but fewer than ten. Its antigen remains unidentified. These data are taken from a study of cytomegalovirus exposure and HLA in healthy donors. Study-level findings and limits: With further analysis later on, most CMV-associated TCR beta chains appeared HLA-restricted.

Vbeta (60) and Jbeta (13) primers were used in the PCR. Profiled with immunoSEQ multiplex PCR; TCRdb holds only in-frame clones, not every one. The profile covers roughly 120,000 clones, with 15% appearing a single time and about 1.9% taken by the ten largest. CDR3 length equals 14 residues. Deletions cut 3 bases from V and 4 bases from J, with 12 bases between. Germline CDR1 reads LNHNV; CDR2 reads YYDKDF (reference sequence). The source of this sequence is a woman between 18 and 30 years old in good health and CMV-seronegative. Sequenced material: PBMCs. J is TRBJ2-5 and V is TRBV15; D is possibly TRBD2 (5 bases). CDR3 protein: CATSSVGDRETQYF. DNA of the CDR3: TGTGCCACCAGCAGTGTGGGAGACCGAGAGACCCAGTACTTC.